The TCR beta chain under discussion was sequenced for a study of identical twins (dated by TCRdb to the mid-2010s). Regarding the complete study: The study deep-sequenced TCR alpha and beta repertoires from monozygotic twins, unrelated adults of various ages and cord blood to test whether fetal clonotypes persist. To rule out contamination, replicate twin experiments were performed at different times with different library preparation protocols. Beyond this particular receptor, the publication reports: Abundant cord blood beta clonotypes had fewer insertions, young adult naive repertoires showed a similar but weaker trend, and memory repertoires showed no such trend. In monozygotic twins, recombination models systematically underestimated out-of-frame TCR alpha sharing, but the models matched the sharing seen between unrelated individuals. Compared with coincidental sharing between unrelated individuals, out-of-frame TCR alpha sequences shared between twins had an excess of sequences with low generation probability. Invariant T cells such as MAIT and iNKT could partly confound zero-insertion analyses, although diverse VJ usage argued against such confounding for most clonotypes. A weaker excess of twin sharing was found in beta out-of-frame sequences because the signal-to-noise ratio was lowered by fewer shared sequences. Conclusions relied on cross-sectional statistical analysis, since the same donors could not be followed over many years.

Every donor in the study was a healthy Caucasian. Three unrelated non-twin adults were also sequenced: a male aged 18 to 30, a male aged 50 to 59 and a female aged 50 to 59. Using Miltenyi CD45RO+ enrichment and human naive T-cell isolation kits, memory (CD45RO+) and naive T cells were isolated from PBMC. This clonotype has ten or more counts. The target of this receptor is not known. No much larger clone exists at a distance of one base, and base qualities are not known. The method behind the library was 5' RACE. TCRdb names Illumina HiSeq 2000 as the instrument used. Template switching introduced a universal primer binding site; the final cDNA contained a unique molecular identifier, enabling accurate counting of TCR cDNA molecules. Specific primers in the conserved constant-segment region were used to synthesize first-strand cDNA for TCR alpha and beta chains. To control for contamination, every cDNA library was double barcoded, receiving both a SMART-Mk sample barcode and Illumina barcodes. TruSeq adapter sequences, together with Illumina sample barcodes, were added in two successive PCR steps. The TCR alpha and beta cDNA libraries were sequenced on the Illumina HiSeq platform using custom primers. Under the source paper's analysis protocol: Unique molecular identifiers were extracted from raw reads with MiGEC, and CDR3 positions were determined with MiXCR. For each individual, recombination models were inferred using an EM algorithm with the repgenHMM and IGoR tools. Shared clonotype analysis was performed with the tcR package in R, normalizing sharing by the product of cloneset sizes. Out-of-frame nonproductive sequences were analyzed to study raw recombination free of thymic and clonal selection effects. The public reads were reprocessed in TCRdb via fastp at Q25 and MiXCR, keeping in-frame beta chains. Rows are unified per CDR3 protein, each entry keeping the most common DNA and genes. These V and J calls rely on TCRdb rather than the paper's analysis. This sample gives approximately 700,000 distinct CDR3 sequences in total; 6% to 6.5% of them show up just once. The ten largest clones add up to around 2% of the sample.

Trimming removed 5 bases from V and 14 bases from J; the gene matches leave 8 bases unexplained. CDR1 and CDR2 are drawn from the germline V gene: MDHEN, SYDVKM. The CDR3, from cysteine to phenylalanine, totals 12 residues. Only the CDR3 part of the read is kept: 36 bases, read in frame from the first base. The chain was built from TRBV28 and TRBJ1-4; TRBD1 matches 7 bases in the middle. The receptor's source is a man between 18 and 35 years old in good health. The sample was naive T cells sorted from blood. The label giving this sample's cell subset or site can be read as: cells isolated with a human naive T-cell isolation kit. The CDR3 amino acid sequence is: CASSTTGVRLFF. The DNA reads TGTGCCAGCAGTACAACAGGGGTTAGGCTGTTTTTT.